Below, 3 T cell receptor beta chains from the same sample are listed, as sequenced in a study of blood T cell repertoires in COVID-19. Method: immunoSEQ multiplex PCR; TCRdb's copy keeps in-frame clones and lacks some. This sample yields 110,000 to 150,000 clones, of which roughly four fifths are seen a single time; roughly 8.3% belongs to the top ten. The sample comprised peripheral blood. These receptor sequences come from a woman of 80 years or more in a cohort sampled during active or convalescent COVID-19.

The chain joins TRBV15 to TRBJ2-1, with 11 bases fitting TRBD1. The V gene's germline CDR1 is LNHNV and CDR2 YYDKDF (reference sequence). This CDR3 spans 16 amino acids. The V and J ends lost 3 bases and 8 bases, in that order; junction bases with no gene match: 9. The CDR3 spells CATSSALGTGGDEQFF. CDR3 sequence (DNA): TGTGCCACCAGCAGCGCCCTCGGGACAGGGGGGGATGAGCAGTTCTTC.

The chain is built from TRBV5-4 and TRBJ1-3; 8 bases are shared with TRBD1. The CDR3 extends over 13 amino acids. Germline CDR1 reads SGHNT; CDR2 reads YYREEE (reference sequence). Trimming at V came to 4 bases and at J to 10 bases, leaving 7 bases not matched to a gene. Here the CDR3 reads CASSPGTGWTIYF. The DNA for the CDR3 is TGTGCCAGCAGCCCCGGGACAGGATGGACCATATATTTT. The variable domain in full, completed from reference TRBV5-4 and TRBJ1-3, reads ETGVTQSPTHLIKTRGQQVTLRCSSQSGHNTVSWYQQALGQGPQFIFQYYREEENGRGNFPPRFSGLQFPNYSSELNVNALELDDSALYLCASSPGTGWTIYFGEGSWLTVV.

CDR3 amino acids: CSASSRGEGYGYTF. CDR3 nucleotides: TGCAGTGCTAGTTCCAGGGGAGAGGGCTATGGCTACACCTTC. The V gene is TRBV20-1, the J gene TRBJ1-2, with D perhaps matching TRBD1 (6 bases). This CDR3 is 14 amino acids long. Germline V gene sequence: CDR1 DFQATT, CDR2 SNEGSKA (reference sequence). Trimming shortened V by 3 bases and J by 4 bases, and 15 bases separated the two germline ends.